A single sample gave rise to the 23 T cell receptor beta chains below, sequenced in a study of human T cells and chemical hapten exposure. The time point was: patch test 2, 6 weeks after DPC sensitization. Stated treatment: therapeutic diphenylcyclopropenone sensitization with weekly scalp DPC. TCRdb passed the RACE reads through MiXCR, listing each CDR3 protein once. The sample records some 100,000 distinct CDR3 sequences, about a tenth being singletons. Specimen: whole blood, collected in connection with sensitization to the hapten diphenylcyclopropenone (DPC). The receptor source for this set is a woman aged 40 to 50 with alopecia areata. Some clones in this sample may be carry-over from other donors' samples.

This clonotype has just a few counts. CDR3 residues: CASSLTGTSYF. CDR3 sequence (DNA): TGTGCCAGCAGCTTAACCGGGACGAGCTACTTC. The gene calls are TRBV11-2 and TRBJ2-5; D is possibly TRBD1 or TRBD2 (5 bases each). The CDR3 length is 11 residues. Looked up from germline, CDR1 is SGHAT and CDR2 is FQNNGV. The V gene lost 2 bases and the J gene lost 14 bases, with 12 bases spanning the gap.

This clonotype occurred many times. V and J are TRBV19 and TRBJ2-6; possible D gene TRBD2, 6 bases. This CDR3 has 16 residues. The ends were cut back, 1 base at V and 9 bases at J, with 16 bases in the middle. The germline CDR1 and CDR2 sequences are LNHDA and SQIVND (reference sequence). CDR3 in DNA: TGTGCCAGTAGTATAGTGTGGAGGGCACCCAGCAACGTCCTGACTTTC. Amino acid sequence: CASSIVWRAPSNVLTF.

The rearrangement uses TRBV7-6 and TRBJ2-1, with a weak D call TRBD1 (6 bases). Germline CDR1 is SGHVS and CDR2 is FNYEAQ. CDR3 size: 13 residues. V was shortened by 6 bases and J by 8 bases, with 14 bases between the two germline ends. DNA for the CDR3: TGTGCCAGCAGTCAAACAGGGAGCTATGAGCAGTTCTTC. It codes for CASSQTGSYEQFF.

This clonotype was counted at least ten times. CDR3 amino acids: CASSPPSIYEQYF. In DNA, the CDR3 is TGTGCCAGCAGTCCGCCTTCGATCTACGAGCAGTACTTC. J is TRBJ2-7 and V is TRBV28, with D unresolved. CDR3 size: 13 residues. Germline values: CDR1 MDHEN, CDR2 SYDVKM. V dropped 5 bases and J dropped 3 bases, with 11 bases sitting between them.

This clonotype was observed many times. The chain links TRBV6-2 or TRBV6-3 to TRBJ1-2; D possibly corresponds to TRBD1 (5 bases). CDR3 size: 16 residues. Germline loops: CDR1 MNHEY, CDR2 SVGEGT. The V gene lost 6 bases and the J gene lost 1 base, with 18 bases spanning the gap. The CDR3 spells CASRSGTADNNYGYTF. CDR3 in DNA: TGTGCCAGCAGATCCGGGACGGCGGATAATAACTATGGCTACACCTTC.

This clonotype was detected ten times or more. The V call is TRBV18, the J call TRBJ1-5, with D possibly being TRBD1 (5 bases). The CDR3 extends over 13 amino acids. CDR1 and CDR2 (germline): KGHSH, LQKENI. With 8 bases removed from V and 1 base from J, the gap between germline ends came to 9 bases. For the CDR3, the DNA is TGTGCCAGCAGTCCAGGGAGCAATCAGCCCCAGCATTTT. It is translated as CASSPGSNQPQHF.

The J gene is TRBJ1-6, the V gene TRBV6-5, with 8 bases fitting TRBD1. CDR3 size: 18 residues. The V segment lost 6 bases and the J segment 13 bases; nucleotides outside the gene matches: 23. The germline V gene encodes CDR1 MNHEY and CDR2 SVGAGI. The DNA of the CDR3 is TGTGCCAGCAGCTCCAGGCTTCAAGGGACAGGCCCCGGGGGGCCCCTCCACTTT. Translation gives CASSSRLQGTGPGGPLHF.

The chain couples TRBV20-1 to TRBJ1-4; the D is unclear. CDR1 is DFQATT, CDR2 SNEGSKA, per germline (reference sequence). The length of the CDR3 is 13 residues. The CDR3 loop is CSFEQPTNEKLFF. CDR3 in DNA: TGCAGCTTCGAACAGCCAACTAATGAAAAACTGTTTTTT.

The chain's CDR3 is CAISGTGDGVQFF. In DNA form, the CDR3 reads TGTGCCATCAGTGGGACAGGGGATGGAGTGCAGTTCTTC. The chain links TRBV10-3 to TRBJ2-1; 9 nucleotides line up with TRBD1. Germline values: CDR1 ENHRY, CDR2 SYGVKD. V was pared by 4 bases and J by 12 bases, with 7 bases of the junction left unmatched. The CDR3 loop spans 13 amino acids.

This clonotype was counted many times. The chain joins TRBV4-2 to TRBJ1-2; 8 nucleotides line up with TRBD1. The J segment lost 4 bases and the V segment lost 3 bases, leaving 4 bases of the junction unmatched. The CDR3 consists of 14 residues. CDR1 is LGHNA, CDR2 YNFKEQ, per germline. In DNA form, the CDR3 reads TGTGCCAGCAGCCAGGACAGGGAGAGCTATGGCTACACCTTC. The encoded protein is CASSQDRESYGYTF.

This sequence joins TRBV29-1 and TRBJ1-2; D ambiguous. CDR3 size: 11 residues. Germline V lookup: CDR1 SQVTM, CDR2 ANQGSEA. Trimming pared 6 bases from V and 5 bases from J, leaving 10 bases between. The DNA of the CDR3 is TGCAGCGTATATTTGGGGTATGGCTACACCTTC. Translated, it gives CSVYLGYGYTF.

This clonotype was counted only a few times. V and J are TRBV4-3 and TRBJ1-2; TRBD1 aligns across 11 bases. The V gene's germline CDR1 is LGHNA and CDR2 YSLEER. J was trimmed by 6 bases and V by 0 bases; bases with no gene match: 3. The CDR3 runs 15 residues. DNA for the CDR3: TGCGCCAGCAGCCAAGATCTGGGACAGGGGGATGGCTACACCTTC. Translation gives CASSQDLGQGDGYTF.

In its sample, this clonotype was seen many times. V gene TRBV7-2 combines with J gene TRBJ1-6; D call uncertain. Trimming removed 3 bases from V and 2 bases from J, with 5 bases in between. Germline values: CDR1 SGHTA, CDR2 FQGNSA. The CDR3 covers 14 residues. CDR3 sequence (DNA): TGTGCCAGCAGCTTCGGTCCCTATAATTCACCCCTCCACTTT. The encoded protein is CASSFGPYNSPLHF. Looking up the rest from reference TRBV7-2 and TRBJ1-6 gives the full variable domain: GAGVSQSPSNKVTEKGKDVELRCDPISGHTALYWYRQSLGQGLEFLIYFQGNSAPDKSGLPSDRFSAERTGGSVSTLTIQRTQQEDSAVYLCASSFGPYNSPLHFGNGTRLTVT.

This chain joins TRBV7-9 and TRBJ2-7, with D perhaps matching TRBD1 (5 bases). The CDR3 consists of 12 residues. V was clipped by 9 bases and J by 1 base, with 10 bases between them. CDR1 and CDR2 from the germline V gene are SEHNR and FQNEAQ (reference sequence). The CDR3 loop reads CARQETSYEQYF. The CDR3 DNA reads as TGTGCCAGACAGGAGACTTCCTACGAGCAGTACTTC.

At least ten counts were recorded for this clonotype. V is TRBV10-2 and J is TRBJ2-2, with TRBD2 matching 15 bases. The junction had 5 bases not matched to a gene; V was cut back by 4 bases and J by 2 bases. The length of the CDR3 is 18 residues. Per the germline V gene, CDR1 is WSHSY and CDR2 is SAAADI. CDR3: CASSGGLAGGPNTGELFF. The CDR3 DNA reads as TGCGCCAGCAGTGGGGGACTAGCGGGGGGCCCCAACACCGGGGAGCTGTTTTTT.

This clonotype appeared a single time. The V call is TRBV30, the J call TRBJ2-1, with a possible D match to TRBD1 (5 bases). Germline lookup yields CDR1 GTSNPN and CDR2 SVGIG (reference sequence). V lost 0 bases and J 15 bases, leaving 12 bases between the germline ends. The CDR3 is 11 amino acids. The CDR3 DNA reads TGTGCCTGGAGTGTGGGGCTTCAGCGGTTCTTC. Protein product: CAWSVGLQRFF.

This clonotype was observed at least ten times. This chain uses TRBV24-1 with TRBJ2-7; 8 nucleotides match TRBD1. V lost 0 bases, J lost 5 bases, and 17 bases stayed unmatched. The germline gives CDR1 KGHDR, CDR2 SFDVKD. This CDR3 comprises 19 residues. CDR3 residues: CATSDLSRGTGPMVDEQYF. CDR3 in DNA: TGTGCCACCAGTGATTTGTCCCGGGGGACAGGCCCTATGGTCGACGAGCAGTACTTC.

This clonotype has just a few counts. This chain joins TRBV7-9 and TRBJ2-1; D is tentatively TRBD1 or TRBD2 (7 bases each). The ends were cut back, 3 bases at V and 4 bases at J, with 13 bases in the middle. CDR3 size: 15 residues. Germline V lookup: CDR1 SEHNR, CDR2 FQNEAQ (reference sequence). CDR3 nucleotides: TGTGCCAGCAGCTTCGGCAGGGGGGGTTACAATGAGCAGTTCTTC. Protein sequence: CASSFGRGGYNEQFF. Complete variable domain (other parts from reference TRBV7-9 and TRBJ2-1): DTGVSQNPRHKITKRGQNVTFRCDPISEHNRLYWYRQTLGQGPEFLTYFQNEAQLEKSRLLSDRFSAERPKGSFSTLEIQRTEQGDSAMYLCASSFGRGGYNEQFFGPGTRLTVL.

The rearrangement links TRBV20-1 to TRBJ2-4, with D perhaps matching TRBD1 (6 bases). Trimming took off 7 bases at V and 0 bases at J, with 16 bases between the two ends. This CDR3 has 15 amino acids. Germline V CDR1 and CDR2: DFQATT, SNEGSKA (reference sequence). The CDR3: CSVDNRELAKNIQYF. The CDR3 bases are TGCAGTGTCGATAACAGGGAGCTAGCCAAAAACATTCAGTACTTC.

This clonotype was counted only a few times. Here the CDR3 reads CASSRQLAGHNEQFF. The CDR3 DNA follows: TGTGCCAGCAGCCGGCAACTAGCGGGGCACAATGAGCAGTTCTTC. The chain combines TRBV3-1 with TRBJ2-1; 10 bases map to TRBD2. J was trimmed by 5 bases and V by 4 bases; bases with no gene match: 5. The CDR3 runs 15 residues. CDR1 LGHDT and CDR2 YNNKEL come from the germline V gene (reference sequence).

Ten or more counts support this clonotype. V and J are TRBV6-5 and TRBJ1-1; 9 bases align to TRBD1. This CDR3 contains 13 residues. Germline loops: CDR1 MNHEY, CDR2 SVGAGI. Trimming cost V 2 bases and J 10 bases; bases outside gene matches: 5. CDR3 nucleotides: TGTGCCAGCAGTTACCGGACAGGGGAGGGAGCTTTCTTT. It specifies CASSYRTGEGAFF.

This clonotype showed up just a few times. This chain links TRBV3-1 with TRBJ1-1; unclear D gene. Germline loops: CDR1 LGHDT, CDR2 YNNKEL (reference sequence). The CDR3 contains 15 residues. The V end was cut by 0 bases, the J end by 1 base, with 9 bases between. In nucleotides, the CDR3 is TGTGCCAGCAGCCAAGACCTGGCCCGGAACACTGAAGCTTTCTTT. Its protein is CASSQDLARNTEAFF.

This clonotype has a count of ten or more. In DNA, the CDR3 is TGTGCCAGCAGCTTCCATCGTTTCGCCAGGGTAGAGAGTGAAGCTTTCTTT. It translates to CASSFHRFARVESEAFF. The rearrangement links TRBV5-4 to TRBJ1-1; tentatively, D is TRBD1 (5 bases). The V gene lost 2 bases and the J gene lost 7 bases, with 24 bases spanning the gap. CDR1 and CDR2 from the germline V gene are SGHNT and YYREEE (reference sequence). The CDR3 runs to 17 residues.